This TCR beta chain appears in the sequencing data of a study of CD8+ T cells in alopecia areata (dated by TCRdb to the late 2010s). Context from the whole study: Treated patients were enrolled in an open-label pilot trial of oral tofacitinib, 5 to 10 mg twice daily, for moderate-to-severe alopecia areata. Patients received tofacitinib for 6 to 18 months and were then followed off drug for 6 months to check for delayed response and recurrence. The SALT score, which quantifies the percentage of affected scalp surface area, was used to measure disease severity in treated patients. To study T cell clonal expansion in alopecia areata, the researchers applied high-throughput TCRbeta sequencing to both the C3H/HeJ mouse model and human patients. Human TCRbeta sequencing covered scalp tissue and sorted CD4+ and CD8+ peripheral blood T cells from patchy and totalis/universalis alopecia areata patients and healthy controls. Tofacitinib-treated patients had biopsies at baseline and at 4 and 24 weeks of treatment, with a later scalp biopsy in several patients. Clonality in the scalp was compared among normal scalp (n=4), patchy alopecia areata scalp (n=8), and alopecia totalis/universalis scalp (n=8). The RNA source kit depended on sample type: the PAXgene miRNA kit for fixed scalp, the miRNeasy kit for PBMCs, and the RNeasy kit for mouse skin. immunoSEQ multiplex PCR using 35 Vbeta forward primers and 13 Jbeta reverse primers was used to amplify TCRbeta CDR3 regions. The full study reports these points: Because the treated cohort was small and included a single nonresponder, larger studies are needed to assess links between baseline CD8+ expansion and response. Compared with normal scalp, lesional scalp had higher clonality and more expanded CD8+ clones, particularly in alopecia totalis/universalis, a pattern that suggests antigenic drive. Many expanded lesional clones were found to persist in scalp and blood during tofacitinib treatment, and relapse after treatment cessation may be partly explained by this persistence. Unlike mouse skin, where gammadelta T cells dominate, normal human skin contains resident alphabeta T cells that get sequenced too, which complicates analysis of the scalp TCR repertoire. Shared TCR sequences between patients were less evident than in mice, which may be partly attributable to HLA diversity in the patient population. Scalp clonality and the number of expanded CD8+ clones among the top 100 scalp clones were significantly decreased by tofacitinib.

Libraries were constructed by the immunoSEQ multiplex PCR assay. RNA was extracted from all samples and reverse transcribed into cDNA as template for TCR sequencing. SuperScript III was used to make first-strand cDNA, primed with a 2:1 mix of oligo-dT and random hexamers. Amplification bias was assessed with a synthetic immune receptor repertoire, and residual bias was removed computationally. The paper's processing steps were these. After raw reads were preprocessed to remove errors, the CDR3 was defined following IMGT conventions as running from the conserved cysteine to phenylalanine. To get clonality, Shannon entropy was normalized by log2 of the number of productive unique TCRs and the result was subtracted from 1. CD4 or CD8 identity of scalp clones was inferred by cross-referencing scalp TCRbeta sequences with sorted blood CD4 and CD8 repertoires. Held by TCRdb, this immuneACCESS table contains in-frame sequences only and omits some clones. Under half of the omission traces to an unresolved V gene where checked; the cause of the rest is unknown. That table supplies the V and J calls and clone size; D and trimming were determined from the DNA. The sample yields some 170,000 clones; around 58% were counted once. The ten largest account for approximately 16% of the sample.

Sample treatment or condition, as interpreted from the label and publication: oral pan-JAK inhibitor, 5-10 mg twice daily. Lesional scalp punch biopsies and peripheral blood were collected from alopecia areata patients. PBMCs were separated by density centrifugation and stained for CD3, CD4 and CD8, after which CD4+ and CD8+ T cells were sorted on a FACSAria. This clone was counted a few times. No cognate antigen has been identified for it. No base quality information exists; no much larger clone differs at one position. Sequenced material: CD4+ T cells sorted from blood, taken at approximately week 60, from a patient treated with tofacitinib. The clonotype was recovered from a human donor with alopecia areata.

The sequenced DNA is TGTGCCAGCAGTGGAGGCGGAAGCACAGATACGCAGTATTTT. Its protein product is CASSGGGSTDTQYF. The sequence joins TRBV25-1 to TRBJ2-3, with the D gene not confidently named. The CDR1 and CDR2 encoded by the germline V gene are MGHDK and SYGVNS. The CDR3 contains 14 residues, cysteine and phenylalanine counted. Only the CDR3 DNA is retained, 42 bases long and in frame from the first base. The junction shows trimming of 4 bases on V and 0 bases on J, plus 8 bases between the germline ends.